This T cell receptor (beta chain) was captured in a study of immune evolution from preneoplasia to lung adenocarcinoma. Generated by immunoSEQ multiplex PCR, the TCRdb table keeps only in-frame clones and is missing some. The sample has some 12,000 clones, 85% seen once. The receptor comes from a person aged 50 or older with lung adenocarcinoma. The source material was FFPE tissue from an adenomatous hyperplasia lung lesion. Subset described: atypical adenomatous hyperplasia (AAH), lung preneoplasia.

The CDR3: CASSLAGVNNEQFF. The CDR3, as DNA: TGTGCCAGCAGTTTGGCGGGAGTTAATAATGAGCAGTTCTTC. V and J are TRBV28 and TRBJ2-1; TRBD2 agrees at 7 bases. Germline trimming cut 3 bases from V and 7 bases from J; bases unmatched to any gene: 6. There are 14 residues in the CDR3. Germline-derived CDR1 and CDR2 are MDHEN and SYDVKM.